Listed below are T cell receptor beta chains from one sample, sequenced in a study of beta chain features in type 1 diabetes. Generated by immunoSEQ multiplex PCR, the TCRdb table keeps only in-frame clones and is missing some. The table records hundreds of thousands of clones, 15% to 20% of them present only once. Sequenced: naive CD4+ T cells from blood. These receptors all come from a woman aged 18-29 years in good health. CDR3s include the opening cysteine and the closing phenylalanine or tryptophan. D genes are given only for firm matches. Expanded clones get a size class; other rows say once, few or many, or leave the size out.

. | TRBJ2-3 | few | TRBV7-9 | TGTGCCAGCAGCCTGGGGTTTCGGGTAGCGGCTAGCACAGATACGCAGTATTTT | CASSLGFRVAASTDTQYF
. | TRBJ2-1 | few | TRBV7-9 | TGTGCCAGCAGCTCCACAGGGAAAGGTCATCCCTACAATGAGCAGTTCTTC | CASSSTGKGHPYNEQFF
. | TRBJ2-7 | . | TRBV9 | TGTGCCAGCAGCGTAGCCGCAACCACCTACGAGCAGTACTTC | CASSVAATTYEQYF
TRBD2 | TRBJ2-7 | few | TRBV7-3 | TGTGCCAGCAGCATCAGCGGGGGCCGCTCCTACGAGCAGTACTTC | CASSISGGRSYEQYF
. | TRBJ2-5 | . | TRBV6-5 | TGTGCCAGCAGTGCAGGGGGACTGGGGGAGACCCAGTACTTC | CASSAGGLGETQYF
TRBD1 | TRBJ2-7 | . | TRBV18 | TGTGCCAGCTCTCCAAACCCTAACACAGGGGGCCACGAGCAGTACTTC | CASSPNPNTGGHEQYF
. | TRBJ2-2 | . | TRBV7-2 | TGTGCCAGCAGCTCACTAAACACCGGGGAGCTGTTTTTT | CASSSLNTGELFF
. | TRBJ1-1 | . | TRBV28 | TGTGCCAGCCTGCGGCATGGGAGCACTGAAGCTTTCTTT | CASLRHGSTEAFF
. | TRBJ2-1 | . | TRBV7-9 | TGTGCCAGCAGCTTAGCCTTTGGAGGGAAGAGCAATGAGCAGTTCTTC | CASSLAFGGKSNEQFF
. | TRBJ2-1 | . | TRBV2 | TGTGCCACCGCAAGGGAGCCATACTACAATGAGCAGTTCTTC | CATAREPYYNEQFF
TRBD2 | TRBJ2-5 | . | TRBV7-2 | TGTGCCAGCAGCCCCGGACTAGCGGGCGAGACCCAGTACTTC | CASSPGLAGETQYF
. | TRBJ2-5 | . | TRBV29-1 | TGCAGCGTTAAGGTAGCGGAAGAGACCCAGTACTTC | CSVKVAEETQYF
TRBD2 | TRBJ2-5 | few | TRBV7-9 | TGTGCCAGCAGCTTAGCTCCTAGCGGGATGAGAGAGACCCAGTACTTC | CASSLAPSGMRETQYF
. | TRBJ1-1 | . | TRBV28 | TGTGCCAGCAGTTCCCGACCATCAGGGAGCACTGAAGCTTTCTTT | CASSSRPSGSTEAFF
. | TRBJ2-3 | . | TRBV19 | TGTGCCAGTAGTATAGGCGGCGCAGATACGCAGTATTTT | CASSIGGADTQYF
TRBD1 | TRBJ1-1 | few | TRBV7-2 | TGTGCCAGCAGCGCCCCGACAGGGGTGAACACTGAAGCTTTCTTT | CASSAPTGVNTEAFF
. | TRBJ2-1 | once | TRBV2 | TGTGCCAGCATTCAATACAATGAGCAGTTCTTC | CASIQYNEQFF
. | TRBJ1-1 | few | TRBV7-8 | TGTGCCAGCAGCTTAGGAGGGGGTATGAACACTGAAGCTTTCTTT | CASSLGGGMNTEAFF
TRBD1 | TRBJ1-1 | once | TRBV7-2 | TGTGCCAGCAGCTTATGGCGACAGGGGTCGGGCACTGAAGCTTTCTTT | CASSLWRQGSGTEAFF
. | TRBJ2-5 | few | TRBV6-6 | TGTGCCAGCAGGCCAGATGGGCGAAGAGGGGAGACCCAGTACTTC | CASRPDGRRGETQYF
. | TRBJ2-1 | . | TRBV14 | TGTGCCAGCAGCCCCGGTAGTAGCGTGGACTACAATGAGCAGTTCTTC | CASSPGSSVDYNEQFF
TRBD2 | TRBJ2-7 | . | TRBV28 | TGTGCCAGCAGTCAGGGTAGCGGGCTATCAAGCTTC | CASSQGSGLSSF
TRBD2 | TRBJ2-3 | . | TRBV28 | TGTGCCAGCCTTACTAGCGGGACCTCTAGCACAGATACGCAGTATTTT | CASLTSGTSSTDTQYF
TRBD1 | TRBJ1-2 | few | TRBV7-2 | TGTGCCAGCAGACTCGGCCAGGGGGTTTATGGCTACACCTTC | CASRLGQGVYGYTF
TRBD1 | TRBJ1-5 | . | TRBV15 | TGTGCCACCAGCAGATATCCGCAGGGGGCTATGGGACAGCCCCAGCATTTT | CATSRYPQGAMGQPQHF
. | TRBJ2-7 | . | TRBV21-1 | TGTGCCAGCAGCAAACTTGGTAGCGGGAGCCTCGAGCAGTACTTC | CASSKLGSGSLEQYF
. | TRBJ2-5 | few | TRBV5-5 | TGTGCCAGCAGCTTGATGGTTGGAGAGACCCAGTACTTC | CASSLMVGETQYF
. | TRBJ2-3 | . | TRBV7-2 | TGTGCCAGCAGAGGGTTTCCACACACAGATACGCAGTATTTT | CASRGFPHTDTQYF
. | TRBJ1-5 | . | TRBV5-8 | TGTGCCAGCAGCTTGAGGTTGGGTAGCAATCAGCCCCAGCATTTT | CASSLRLGSNQPQHF
TRBD2 | TRBJ2-5 | . | TRBV29-1 | TGCAGCGTTGAGTCAATAGCGGGAGATGGGACCCAGTACTTC | CSVESIAGDGTQYF
. | TRBJ2-7 | . | TRBV20-1 | TGCAGTGCTCCTAGGTTCGGCGAGCAGTACTTC | CSAPRFGEQYF
TRBD1 | TRBJ2-7 | . | TRBV7-2 | TGTGCCAGCAGCACGGGACAGGGGGCCTACGAGCAGTACTTC | CASSTGQGAYEQYF
TRBD2 | TRBJ2-3 | few | TRBV15 | TGTGCCACCAGCTTGGGACTAGCGAATACAGATACGCAGTATTTT | CATSLGLANTDTQYF
TRBD2 | TRBJ2-7 | . | TRBV11-2 | TGTGCCAGCAGCTTACCTACCCAGGGAGCGGGAGAACGCTACGAGCAGTACTTC | CASSLPTQGAGERYEQYF
TRBD1 | TRBJ2-3 | few | TRBV7-9 | TGTGCCAGCAGCCCCGGGACAGCCCGCACAGATACGCAGTATTTT | CASSPGTARTDTQYF
TRBD1 | TRBJ1-5 | . | TRBV19 | TGTGCCAGTAGTAGGACAGGGGGCTCGCAGCCCCAGCATTTT | CASSRTGGSQPQHF
. | TRBJ2-7 | . | TRBV25-1 | TGTGCCAGCAGGGGGCCAGACCCGCAGGGAATCCTCTACGAGCAGTACTTC | CASRGPDPQGILYEQYF
. | TRBJ2-3 | . | TRBV28 | TGTGCCAGCAGCCCCCCTGAGGGGCGCACAGATACGCAGTATTTT | CASSPPEGRTDTQYF
TRBD1 | TRBJ2-3 | few | TRBV7-2 | TGTGCCAGCAGCTTAGGGGACAGATATTTTCGAACAGATACGCAGTATTTT | CASSLGDRYFRTDTQYF